This entry lists 29 T cell receptor beta chains sequenced from one sample in a study of post-analysis software for immune sequencing data. Study observations and caveats: About five TRBV segments were more frequent in patients than controls; TRBV5-6, TRBV5-1 and TRBV20-1 belonged to this group.

Their antigen targets remain unknown. TCR beta libraries were prepared from cDNA with unique molecular identifiers. TCRdb called the PCR reads again in MiXCR, with one record for every CDR3 protein. The sample has some 500,000 distinct CDR3 sequences, 40% to 55% seen once. The sequencing sample was made of blood. These receptor sequences come from a girl aged 10-17 years with multiple sclerosis.

Notes on this clonotype: Its ends do not fully match the called genes, so a read error is possible. CDR3 loop: CASSHRQASYEQYF. Here the CDR3 DNA reads TGTGCCAGCAGCCACCGACAGGCCTCCTATGAGCAGTACTTC. The chain has TRBV7-9 and TRBJ2-7, with TRBD1 as a possible D gene (6 bases). The germline gives CDR1 SEHNR, CDR2 FQNEAQ (reference sequence). There are 14 residues in the CDR3.

The chain recombines TRBV4-1 with TRBJ2-1, with D possibly being TRBD2 (6 bases). This CDR3 is built from 15 residues. Looked up from germline, CDR1 is MGHRA and CDR2 is YSYEKL. The ends were cut back, 6 bases at V and 5 bases at J, with 17 bases in the middle. DNA for the CDR3: TGCGCCAGCAGAACCCGAATCGGGGGAAACAATGAGCAGTTCTTC. Amino acids: CASRTRIGGNNEQFF.

This chain connects TRBV29-1 to TRBJ2-3, with 10 bases fitting TRBD2. This CDR3 has 15 amino acids. The germline V gene encodes CDR1 SQVTM and CDR2 ANQGSEA. The ends lost 6 bases at V and 3 bases at J; junction bases unmatched: 9. CDR3 protein: CSVKRLAGETDTQYF. CDR3 sequence (DNA): TGCAGCGTAAAAAGGCTAGCGGGGGAAACAGATACGCAGTATTTT.

This clonotype occurred many times. The V call is TRBV7-3, the J call TRBJ2-1; 10 nucleotides line up with TRBD2. Germline assignment: CDR1 SGHTA and CDR2 FQGTGA. This CDR3 is built from 16 residues. Trimming took 0 bases from V and 4 from J; bases not matched to a gene: 3. The CDR3: CASSLTELAGYNEQFF. CDR3 nucleotides: TGTGCCAGCAGCTTAACGGAACTAGCGGGGTACAATGAGCAGTTCTTC.

On this clonotype: This may arise from a read error, as a much more abundant clone is one base away. This rearrangement joins TRBV4-2 to TRBJ2-1; weak D call: TRBD1 (5 bases). This CDR3 comprises 15 residues. In germline, CDR1 is LGHNA, CDR2 YNFKEQ. The CDR3 DNA reads TGTGCCAGCAGCCATGAGAAACAGGTTTACAGTGAGCAGTTCTTC. Amino acids: CASSHEKQVYSEQFF.

The chain employs TRBV20-1 and TRBJ2-1; no firm D call. From germline, CDR1 is DFQATT and CDR2 SNEGSKA (reference sequence). This CDR3 is 13 amino acids long. V lost 5 bases and J lost 2, with 10 bases in between. The CDR3 DNA follows: TGCAGTGCTGGTTCGGCTACCTACAATGAGCAGTTCTTC. Its translation: CSAGSATYNEQFF.

The V and J genes are TRBV20-1 and TRBJ1-2, with D perhaps TRBD1 (6 bases). Trimming removed 3 bases from V and 3 bases from J, with 17 bases in between. The V gene's germline CDR1 is DFQATT and CDR2 SNEGSKA (reference sequence). The CDR3 loop spans 15 amino acids. The CDR3 sequence is CSARDRDKVYYGYTF. CDR3 DNA sequence: TGCAGTGCTAGGGACCGGGACAAGGTTTACTATGGCTACACCTTC.

The rearrangement uses TRBV13 and TRBJ1-4, with TRBD1 matching 8 bases. V was clipped by 5 bases and J by 4 bases; unmatched bases: 9. This CDR3 region has 16 residues. In germline, CDR1 is PRHDT, CDR2 FYEKMQ (reference sequence). CDR3 amino acids: CASSPDGQGFNEKLFF. In DNA form, the CDR3 reads TGTGCCAGCAGCCCCGACGGACAGGGCTTTAATGAAAAACTGTTTTTT.

This clonotype appeared a few times. The rearrangement links TRBV4-1 to TRBJ2-3; maybe TRBD2 (6 bases). Trimming left V 2 bases short and J 0 bases short, with 12 bases between. Germline V gene sequence: CDR1 MGHRA, CDR2 YSYEKL. The CDR3 has 16 residues. CDR3 nucleotides: TGCGCCAGCAGCCAACCGGCGGGACTCAGCACAGATACGCAGTATTTT. Encoded protein: CASSQPAGLSTDTQYF.

This chain joins TRBV12-3 or TRBV12-4 and TRBJ1-1, with D possibly matching TRBD1 (5 bases). Trimming took 6 bases from V and 8 from J, leaving 19 bases between them. This CDR3 has 14 amino acids. CDR3 amino acids: CASSSGRHGLEAFF. The CDR3 region has the DNA TGTGCCAGCAGCTCGGGACGGCACGGGTTGGAAGCTTTCTTT.

The gene calls are TRBV28 and TRBJ2-7; 7 positions match TRBD1. Per the germline V gene, CDR1 is MDHEN and CDR2 is SYDVKM. Trimming cost V 3 bases and J 2 bases; bases outside gene matches: 10. The CDR3 spans 16 residues. The CDR3 here is CASSFWTGYHAYEQYF. CDR3 nucleotides: TGTGCCAGCAGTTTTTGGACAGGTTATCACGCCTACGAGCAGTACTTC.

V gene TRBV10-3 combines with J gene TRBJ2-1, with TRBD2 matching 7 bases. Looked up from germline, CDR1 is ENHRY and CDR2 is SYGVKD. V lost 9 bases and J lost 8; bases outside the gene matches: 13. There are 14 residues in the CDR3. The CDR3 is CAIKEGGSAYEQFF. CDR3 coding DNA: TGTGCCATTAAAGAAGGCGGGAGCGCGTATGAGCAGTTCTTC.

The table lists this clonotype with a few counts. This rearrangement joins TRBV5-1 to TRBJ2-5; tentative D call: TRBD2 (6 bases). The length of the CDR3 is 14 residues. The germline gives CDR1 SGHRS, CDR2 YFSETQ. V lost 4 bases and J 2 bases, leaving 12 bases between the germline ends. The CDR3 DNA sequence: TGCGCCAGCAGCCCGTTAGCGGATCAAGAGACCCAGTACTTC. Translating it yields CASSPLADQETQYF.

Here the CDR3 reads CASSIGGEDEQFF. The CDR3, as DNA: TGTGCCAGTAGTATTGGGGGGGAGGATGAGCAGTTCTTC. The gene calls are TRBV19 and TRBJ2-1; the match to TRBD2 covers 7 bases. CDR1 and CDR2 from the germline V gene are LNHDA and SQIVND (reference sequence). J gave up 8 bases and V 3 bases, and 4 bases lay outside the gene matches. The CDR3 has 13 residues.

This rearrangement joins TRBV5-1 to TRBJ2-3, with 9 bases matching TRBD1. This CDR3 has 16 amino acids. V lost 4 bases, J lost 2 bases, and 8 bases stayed unmatched. Germline loops: CDR1 SGHRS, CDR2 YFSETQ. In DNA form, the CDR3 reads TGCGCCAGCAGCAGGGGACAGGGACTAACCACAGATACGCAGTATTTT. Its translation is CASSRGQGLTTDTQYF.

The rearrangement uses TRBV6-5 and TRBJ2-3, with D perhaps assigned TRBD1 or TRBD2 (6 bases each). The germline V gene encodes CDR1 MNHEY and CDR2 SVGAGI. The CDR3 extends over 16 amino acids. V dropped 6 bases and J dropped 5 bases, with 21 bases sitting between them. CDR3 in DNA: TGTGCCAGCAGCCCGGGTTGGGGGGCGCTTGGAGATACGCAGTATTTT. Its protein is CASSPGWGALGDTQYF.

V usage is TRBV4-1 and J usage is TRBJ2-5; the D gene is possibly TRBD2 (6 bases). The CDR3 sequence is 15 residues long. Germline V lookup: CDR1 MGHRA, CDR2 YSYEKL. V gave up 4 bases and J gave up 1 base, with 13 bases separating them. CDR3 DNA: TGCGCCAGCAGCCGACCGACTAGGGCCCAAGAGACCCAGTACTTC. This sequence encodes CASSRPTRAQETQYF.

The V call is TRBV29-1, the J call TRBJ2-7; no definite D call. Between the trimmed V and J ends, which lost 5 bases and 1 base, there was a span of 9 bases. Germline CDR1 SQVTM, CDR2 ANQGSEA. The CDR3 totals 12 residues. The CDR3 protein is CSVKFGSYEQYF. Here the CDR3 DNA reads TGCAGCGTTAAGTTCGGATCCTACGAGCAGTACTTC.

This clonotype was seen only a few times. The CDR3 loop is CASSSSGGSYNEQFF. CDR3 DNA: TGTGCCAGCAGCTCTAGCGGGGGCTCCTACAATGAGCAGTTCTTC. The chain couples TRBV7-2 to TRBJ2-1; 10 positions agree with TRBD2. V trimming: 4 bases; J trimming: 0 bases; junction bases outside the gene matches: 0. Germline loops: CDR1 SGHTA, CDR2 FQGNSA. CDR3 length: 15 residues. The full variable domain, its missing parts supplied by reference TRBV7-2 and TRBJ2-1, is GAGVSQSPSNKVTEKGKDVELRCDPISGHTALYWYRQSLGQGLEFLIYFQGNSAPDKSGLPSDRFSAERTGGSVSTLTIQRTQQEDSAVYLCASSSSGGSYNEQFFGPGTRLTVL.

CDR3 sequence reads: CASLGGGETQYF. The DNA for the CDR3 is TGTGCCAGCTTAGGGGGGGGAGAGACCCAGTACTTC. This rearrangement joins TRBV11-2 to TRBJ2-5; weak D call: TRBD2 (7 bases). The germline gives CDR1 SGHAT, CDR2 FQNNGV. The length of the CDR3 is 12 residues. V dropped 8 bases and J dropped 4 bases, with 11 bases sitting between them.

The chain employs TRBV6-5 and TRBJ1-6, with TRBD1 as a possible D gene (5 bases). Germline CDR1 and CDR2: MNHEY and SVGAGI. The CDR3 is made up of 14 amino acids. Trimming removed 2 bases from V and 13 bases from J, with 15 bases in between. The DNA of the CDR3 is TGTGCCAGCAGTTACCTACACGGCTGGGGCCCCCTCCACTTT. Encoded protein: CASSYLHGWGPLHF.

V and J are TRBV7-2 and TRBJ1-2; 9 bases are a match to TRBD1. Germline CDR1 SGHTA, CDR2 FQGNSA. V was clipped by 2 bases and J by 1 base; unmatched bases: 8. This CDR3 has 17 residues. CDR3 in DNA: TGTGCCAGCAGCTTAAGGGGTGGGACAGGGAGTAACTATGGCTACACCTTC. Translated, it gives CASSLRGGTGSNYGYTF.

The chain combines TRBV4-2 with TRBJ2-5; unclear D gene. CDR1 LGHNA and CDR2 YNFKEQ come from the germline V gene. The CDR3 runs 15 residues. Trimming removed 4 bases at V and 1 base at J, with 13 bases between. The CDR3 DNA reads TGTGCCAGCAGCCCCCGAGGCGGCCTCCAAGAGACCCAGTACTTC. Its translation is CASSPRGGLQETQYF.

The chain uses TRBV5-6 and TRBJ2-3, with 8 positions matching TRBD2. Trimming removed 1 base from V and 7 bases from J; junction bases left unmatched: 8. From germline, CDR1 is SGHDT and CDR2 YYEEEE. The CDR3 contains 15 residues. The CDR3 DNA follows: TGTGCCAGCAGCTTGCCGGGACTAGACGTTTATACGCAGTATTTT. It translates to CASSLPGLDVYTQYF.

The chain couples TRBV20-1 to TRBJ2-1, with D possibly being TRBD2 (6 bases). Trimming removed 3 bases from V and 4 bases from J, with 10 bases in between. Germline V CDR1 and CDR2: DFQATT, SNEGSKA (reference sequence). CDR3 length: 13 residues. The CDR3 coding sequence is TGCAGTGCTAGCGGGAGTCTTTACAATGAGCAGTTCTTC. Encoded protein: CSASGSLYNEQFF.

V and J are TRBV5-1 and TRBJ2-3; 11 bases line up with TRBD2. After removal of 2 bases from V and 5 bases from J, the junction contained 7 bases not matched to a gene. CDR3 length: 16 amino acids. Looked up from germline, CDR1 is SGHRS and CDR2 is YFSETQ. The chain's CDR3 is CASSLETSGTGDTQYF. In DNA form, the CDR3 reads TGCGCCAGCAGCTTAGAGACTAGCGGGACGGGAGATACGCAGTATTTT.

In its sample, this clonotype was seen a few times. The chain links TRBV12-3 or TRBV12-4 to TRBJ2-5; D gene ambiguous. V was pared by 5 bases and J by 5 bases, with 9 bases between. CDR3 length: 12 amino acids. The CDR3 coding sequence is TGTGCCAGCAGTCCGGAGTCGGAGACCCAGTACTTC. Amino acid sequence: CASSPESETQYF.

V gene TRBV19 combines with J gene TRBJ1-4; D might be TRBD1 (5 bases). This CDR3 spans 13 amino acids. Per the germline V gene, CDR1 is LNHDA and CDR2 is SQIVND (reference sequence). V was trimmed by 9 bases and J by 11 bases, leaving 19 bases between them. The CDR3 DNA is TGTGCCAGCTCGACAGACACCGGGAGGAAACTGTTTTTT. Amino acids: CASSTDTGRKLFF.

Remarks on this clonotype: The junction and the germline gene differ at one end; a read error may be behind it. V usage is TRBV7-6 and J usage is TRBJ2-1; D gene uncertain. Germline-derived CDR1 and CDR2 are SGHVS and FNYEAQ. The CDR3 totals 13 residues. The CDR3 DNA sequence: TGTGCCAGCAGCTTAGGTGCCTACAATGAGCGGTTCTTC. Encoded protein: CASSLGAYNERFF.